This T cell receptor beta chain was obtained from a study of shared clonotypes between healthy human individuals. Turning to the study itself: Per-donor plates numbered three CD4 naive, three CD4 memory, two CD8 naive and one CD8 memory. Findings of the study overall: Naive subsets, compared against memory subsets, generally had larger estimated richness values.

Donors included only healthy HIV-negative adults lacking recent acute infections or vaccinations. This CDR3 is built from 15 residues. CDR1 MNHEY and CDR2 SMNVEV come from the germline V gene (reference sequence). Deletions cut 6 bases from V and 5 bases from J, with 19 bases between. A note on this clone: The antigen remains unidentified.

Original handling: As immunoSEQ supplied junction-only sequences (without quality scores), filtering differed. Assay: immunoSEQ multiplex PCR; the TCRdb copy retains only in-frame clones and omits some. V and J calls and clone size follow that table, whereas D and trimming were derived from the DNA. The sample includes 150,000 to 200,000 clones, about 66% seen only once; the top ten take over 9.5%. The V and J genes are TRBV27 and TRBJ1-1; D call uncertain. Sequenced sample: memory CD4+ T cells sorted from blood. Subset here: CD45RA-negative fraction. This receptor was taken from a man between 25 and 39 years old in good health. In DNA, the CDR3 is TGTGCCAGCAGCCCAACCTCTCCAGTCCGGACTGAAGCTTTCTTT. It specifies CASSPTSPVRTEAFF.